This T cell receptor beta chain was identified in a study of OX40 agonist ivuxolimab in advanced cancers. Across the whole study: Earlier anti-PD-1, anti-PD-L1 or anti-CTLA-4 therapy was permitted; 40% had received some. Study results and caveats: Expanded clones tended on average to be more numerous among CD8+ T cells than CD4+.

This clone is labeled as medium-sized. Its antigen is as yet unknown. Profiling relied on immunoSEQ multiplex PCR, and the TCRdb table lists in-frame clones only, not all of them. The table shows 40,000 to 60,000 clones, with roughly 91% occurring only once. The germline CDR1 and CDR2 sequences are LNHDA and SQIVND (reference sequence). V lost 0 bases to trimming and J lost 8 bases, with 20 bases between them. This CDR3 is 17 amino acids long. The sequence came from an adult with an advanced solid tumor such as melanoma, head and neck, liver or kidney cancer. The chain recombines TRBV19 with TRBJ2-1; D possibly uses TRBD1 or TRBD2 (5 bases each). Source: CD4+ or CD8+ T cells sorted from blood, taken in a trial of the OX40 agonist ivuxolimab. In nucleotides, the CDR3 is TGTGCCAGTAGTATAGATGGTCGGGGCTACCTTAGGGATGAGCAGTTCTTC. Translation: CASSIDGRGYLRDEQFF.